The entry below gives a single T cell receptor (beta chain) sequence along with its context. Which antigen it targets is not known. Base qualities are not recorded, but no much larger clone differs from it by a single base. The cohort was made up of approximately 700 healthy bone marrow donors. Cohort members were all nominally healthy when sampled, although unrecorded immune exposures were likely present. The donor tested CMV seropositive, placing the donor among the 310 or so seropositive members of the cohort. Each donor provided a peripheral blood sample, and peripheral blood mononuclear cells were used for TCR beta sequencing. The Qiagen DNeasy Blood Extraction Kit was used to extract genomic DNA from the blood cell samples. The sample comes from a study of cytomegalovirus exposure and HLA in healthy donors (dated by TCRdb to between 2016 and 2019). Study-wide context: According to an earlier analysis of 587 of the donors, about 190 million T cells yielded 117 million unique TCR beta sequences and approximately 300 Gb of sequence data. Of the roughly 410 genotyped donors, 65% to 90% were placed in the genetic ancestry cluster associated with self-reported Caucasian donors. HLA typing included class I and class II loci at four-digit resolution. The number of typed donors differed by locus: about 620-640 for A, B, C, DRB1 and DQB1; some 540 for DQA1; 606 for DPA1; and about 450 for DPB1. The later analysis used no new phenotypic data to find candidate immune exposures, relying instead on TCR beta sequences and their occurrence across donors. The study combined high-throughput TCR immunosequencing, statistical association of individual TCRs with disease status, and machine learning to predict cytomegalovirus infection status. In a later analysis, previously published TCR beta repertoires from several hundred donors were re-analyzed and high-resolution HLA genotyping was added so that TCR occurrence patterns could be studied. A few DR-DQ haplotypes were treated as single units for association and clustering because of strong linkage in the cohort. An earlier analysis of fewer than 750 of the donors used high-throughput TCR beta sequencing to judge whether each TCR beta V gene segment behaved as functional or pseudogenic. The study aimed to test whether signatures of past pathogen exposure could be identified by cataloging public T cell receptors. Donor age, sex, ethnicity and CMV serostatus were compiled alongside the repertoire data. Every discovery cohort repertoire had been produced on one sequencing platform. A later genetic analysis took genome-wide SNP genotypes for about 65% of the 666 donors and used that subset as a discovery cohort. Along with the approximately 670-subject first cohort, a separate validation cohort of over a hundred different subjects was used. An early release covering roughly 640 HLA-typed donors comprised about 290 gigabases of sequencing data and around 86 million unique TCR sequences. Using immunosequencing, the study profiled T cell repertoires from 640 or so subjects and related those repertoires to cytomegalovirus serostatus. Across about 370 genotyped donors of the cohort, an average of approximately 220,000 unique TCR beta nucleotide sequences per donor were sequenced, and roughly 20% of those sequences were non-productive.

Beyond this particular receptor, the publication reports: The presence/absence analyses assumed that sequencing depth was roughly uniform across donors, and that assumption may not be true. A later analysis found that TCR association rates varied across HLA loci, with DRB1 alleles showing the most associated TCRs and HLA-C alleles the fewest. Assigning TCR associations to individual alleles was difficult when HLA alleles, especially DR and DQ, strongly co-occurred. A later analysis found that most CMV-associated TCR beta chains appeared HLA-restricted, with HLA associations seemingly driven largely by CMV exposure. Specific HLA alleles were associated with 18,000 or so TCR beta sequences at a false discovery rate of 0.05 in a later analysis. Cytomegalovirus status was reported to be diagnosed by the classifier with high specificity and sensitivity in both the original and validation cohorts. A later genetic analysis associated a missense DCLRE1C variant with V-gene and J-gene trimming of TCR beta chains, and an independent cohort replicated the association. A cluster of highly shared sequence variants was judged likely to be a technical artifact of the sequencing pipeline. In an earlier analysis of fewer than 750 of the donors, most TCR beta V segments were observed in productive rearrangements about 87% or about 30% of the time, broadly matching IMGT annotations. In vitro tests confirmed that a few of the cytomegalovirus-associated TCR beta chains recognize cytomegalovirus antigens. Linkage disequilibrium might explain the correlated functional status among segregating V segments, but an unknown experimental factor could not be excluded. Most TCR sequences were observed very rarely across donors, whereas some public TCRs were present in many individuals. The authors suggested that the approach could potentially be generalized to other disease states and immunological phenotypes. Because counts were too low, some 16 rarely observed V segments, including chromosome 9 orphons, were excluded from the earlier analysis of about 500 of the donors. In this cohort, only TCR beta chains were sequenced, and detectable features were limited by the absence of alpha or paired-chain data. The study listed 150 to 200 TCR beta chains as associated with cytomegalovirus. In a later genetic analysis, fewer N-insertions in productive TCRs were reported among donors in an Asian-associated ancestry cluster than the approximately 670-donor mean. Compared with equally common non-associated chains, HLA-associated TCR beta chains in a later analysis were more clonally expanded and had lower generation probabilities. Immune exposure information for the cohort was limited to CMV serostatus. In a later analysis, several top co-occurrence clusters were reported to appear linked to parvovirus B19, influenza, CMV and Epstein-Barr virus. A further reported finding was that TCR beta sequences accurately predicted the HLA-A and HLA-B alleles for most subjects in the first cohort. Because HLA typing was missing for some donors at each locus, association tests included only the typed subset. Some IMGT-functional V segments, including TRBV6-2 and TRBV6-3, could not be distinguished by the 87-base-pair reads and were therefore excluded.

The CDR3 has 18 amino acids, counting the end cysteine and phenylalanine. Of all the DNA, just the CDR3 is kept, 54 bases in frame from base 1. The junction shows trimming of 4 bases on V and 7 bases on J, plus 25 bases between the germline ends. The germline V gene (reference sequence) gives CDR1 as WNHNN and CDR2 as SYGVQD. Library prep was done by the immunoSEQ multiplex PCR assay. A mixture of 60 forward primers for TCR Vbeta segments and 13 reverse primers for TCR Jbeta segments was used in the multiplex PCR. The CDR3 region of rearranged TCR beta genes was amplified from genomic DNA by a multiplex PCR assay. The Illumina HiSeq System was used to sequence the amplified TCR beta libraries as 87-base-pair reads. The paper's processing steps were these. Across the 700 or so repertoires, a later analysis counted roughly 77 million unique TCR beta chains, roughly 11 million of which were shared by at least two donors. Raw reads were error-corrected and collapsed into unique sequences by a nearest-neighbor algorithm in which closely related sequences were merged to remove PCR and sequencing errors. Alignment of CDR3 sequences to IMGT reference sequences was used to assign V, D and J gene segments. For a sequence to be retained, a match of at least six nucleotides was required to both a V gene segment and a J gene segment. Rearrangements were called productive when the CDR3 lacked stop codons and stayed in frame with V and J; all others were non-productive. Following IMGT convention, CDR3 was defined as the stretch from the second conserved V-encoded cysteine up to the conserved J-encoded phenylalanine. The earlier analysis of 587 of the donors excluded sequences that lacked an unambiguous match to a single V gene segment. In an earlier analysis of a few hundred of the donors, a V segment was called functional when productive rearrangements were above 56.7%, and segregating when the standard deviation between donors exceeded 5%. A statistical classification framework was built to diagnose cytomegalovirus status from the catalog of TCR beta chain sequences. In a later analysis, V and J genes were assigned by comparing TCR nucleotide sequences against IMGT/GENE-DB human TR gene sequences. Using the TCRdist pipeline, a later analysis assigned CDR3 sequences along with most-parsimonious VDJ recombination scenarios. In a later analysis, every TCR beta chain was defined by the combination of its CDR3 amino acid sequence and its V-gene family, and reads without a unique V-gene family were dropped. In a later analysis, some 600 highly shared, low-generation-probability nucleotide sequences were removed to address suspected cross-contamination and a sequencing artifact. For each public chain, a later analysis derived a clonal expansion index from normalized ranks of inferred template counts within each repertoire. Generation probabilities in a later analysis came from a VDJ recombination model fitted to out-of-frame rearrangements, and those results were checked against IGoR. In a later analysis, TCR-TCR, TCR-HLA and TCR-CMV co-occurrence was scored with hypergeometric tests, and a repertoire-size bias correction was applied to TCR pairs. To estimate false discovery rates, a later analysis permuted the HLA or CMV assignments 20 times. A later analysis grouped co-occurring TCRs with DBSCAN, adding TCRdist sequence similarity when clustering within HLA-allele-positive subsets. Repertoires with fewer than 30,000 or more than 120,000 public chains, plus five repertoires with anomalous nucleotide sharing, were excluded from co-occurrence clustering. Sourced from immuneACCESS, this table was stored by TCRdb with only in-frame sequences that have V and J called. A share of the clones is absent; for the studies checked, an unresolved V gene accounts for under half, and the remainder has no known explanation. V, J and clone size are taken as reported in that table, and D and trimming were inferred from the DNA itself. Here the sample has roughly 190,000 clones; approximately 11% occur a single time. The ten biggest clones cover 7.5% to 10% of the sample.

This sequence uses TRBV10-1 and TRBJ2-2, and TRBD1 may be the D gene, going by 6 matching bases. Sequencing was done on a sample of PBMCs. The clonotype was recovered from a man aged 50-60 years in good health and CMV-seropositive. The CDR3 has the sequence CASSVYPEQGLEGGELFF. The DNA sequence follows: TGCGCCAGCAGTGTATATCCGGAACAGGGCCTAGAGGGCGGGGAGCTGTTTTTT.